The source of this T cell receptor (beta chain) is a study of T cell repertoires in aging, cancer and after chemotherapy. Overall study context: Donor ages fell into six groups from 30 or younger up to 70 or older.

CDR1 MNHNY and CDR2 SVGAGI come from the germline V gene (reference sequence). With 2 bases removed from V and 2 bases from J, the gap between germline ends came to 13 bases. The CDR3 runs to 16 residues. The template was genomic DNA from peripheral blood, not RNA. TRB rearrangements spanning V, D and J were amplified using mixed TRB-A/B primers. TCRdb re-called the multiplex PCR reads through MiXCR, storing one row per CDR3 protein. The repertoire includes 12,000 or so distinct CDR3 sequences, 30% to 40% of them detected once, and 10% sits in the top ten. This sequence originates from a human donor in good health. The donor label of this sample is uncertain. The sequenced material came from blood. The rearrangement links TRBV6-6 to TRBJ1-5; tentatively, D is TRBD1 (6 bases). For the CDR3, the DNA is TGTGCCAGCAGTTACACCGCCAACAGGGGCAATCAGCCCCAGCATTTT. It yields the protein CASSYTANRGNQPQHF.